These T cell receptor beta chains were read from a single sample in a study of OX40 agonist ivuxolimab in advanced cancers. The protocol was immunoSEQ multiplex PCR, while the TCRdb copy is restricted to in-frame clones and leaves out a portion. The table has 78,000 or so clones, approximately 92% seen once. The sequenced sample was CD4+ or CD8+ T cells sorted from blood, obtained in a trial of the OX40 agonist ivuxolimab. Receptors originate from an adult with an advanced solid tumor such as melanoma, head and neck, liver or kidney cancer. The conserved cysteine and the conserved F or W are not part of the CDR3 here.

v_call: TRBV7-9; cdr3_aa: ASSLGPGDREGGELF
v_call: TRBV4-3; cdr3_aa: ASSQIDSPGDTQY
v_call: TRBV6-5; cdr3_aa: ASSYSTGELTYGYT
v_call: TRBV4-1; cdr3_aa: ASSPRPPEAF
v_call: TRBV19; cdr3_aa: ASSIGAGGAYEQY
v_call: TRBV4-2; cdr3_aa: ASSQGGGEYEQY
v_call: TRBV4-1; cdr3_aa: ASSQDYLSSYNEQF
v_call: TRBV27; cdr3_aa: ASSFTATQHYEQY
v_call: TRBV6-1; cdr3_aa: ASSEGPVGQETQY
v_call: TRBV5-4; cdr3_aa: ASGSGSGETQY
v_call: TRBV4-1; cdr3_aa: ASSISGGPSYEQY
v_call: TRBV7-6; cdr3_aa: ASSAGTAYEQY
v_call: TRBV7-9; cdr3_aa: ASSPGQSYEQY
v_call: TRBV5-4; cdr3_aa: ASSLENIQY
v_call: TRBV15; cdr3_aa: ATSGQGLIGYGYT
v_call: TRBV10-3; cdr3_aa: AISEITDTQY
v_call: TRBV2; cdr3_aa: ASTAGDGVEKLF
v_call: TRBV5-4; cdr3_aa: ASSAWAGDYEQY
v_call: TRBV1; cdr3_aa: TSNREVQPQH
v_call: TRBV15; cdr3_aa: ATSRVENTEAF
v_call: TRBV19; cdr3_aa: ASSTPPGTERPKQY
v_call: TRBV7-9; cdr3_aa: ASSLPGSYEQY
v_call: TRBV7-6; cdr3_aa: ASSLAGGDSEQF
v_call: TRBV6-6; cdr3_aa: ASQGLAGGYEQY
v_call: TRBV11-2; cdr3_aa: ASSLGSYNEQF
v_call: TRBV4-1; cdr3_aa: ASSQRQSSYEQY
v_call: TRBV13; cdr3_aa: ASSLAGLGPDTQY
v_call: TRBV13; cdr3_aa: ASSLGLNYGYT
v_call: TRBV7-9; cdr3_aa: ASGETQY
v_call: TRBV27; cdr3_aa: ASSNGGGGPQH
v_call: TRBV5-6; cdr3_aa: ASTPTPGNEQF
v_call: TRBV4-1; cdr3_aa: ASSQVRGSGNTGELF